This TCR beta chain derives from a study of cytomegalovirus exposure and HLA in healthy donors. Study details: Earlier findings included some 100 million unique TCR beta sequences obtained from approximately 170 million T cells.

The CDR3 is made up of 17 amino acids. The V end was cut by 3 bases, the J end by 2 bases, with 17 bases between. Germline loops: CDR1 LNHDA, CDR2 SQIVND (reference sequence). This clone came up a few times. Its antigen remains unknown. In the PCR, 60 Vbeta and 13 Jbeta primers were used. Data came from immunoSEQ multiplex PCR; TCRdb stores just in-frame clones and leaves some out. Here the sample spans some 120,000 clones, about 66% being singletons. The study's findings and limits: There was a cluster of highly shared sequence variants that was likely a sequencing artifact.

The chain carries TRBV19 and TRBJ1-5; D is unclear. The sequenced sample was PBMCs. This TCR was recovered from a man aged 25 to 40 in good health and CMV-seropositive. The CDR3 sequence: CASSIMGSPPRNQPQHF. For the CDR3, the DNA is TGTGCCAGTAGTATTATGGGGAGCCCACCTCGCAATCAGCCCCAGCATTTT.